In this sample, the clone carrying this T cell receptor beta chain turned up a few times. The sample comes from a study of regulatory T cells in long-lasting Graves disease. Time point specified: newly diagnosed GD, antithyroid drugs for less than 3 months. Construction of the TCR library relied on RNA isolated from PBMCs. Arm-PCR of CDR3 regions and iRepertoire HTBI primers were used to build TCR beta libraries. Each CDR3 protein is one row after TCRdb ran MiXCR on the multiplex PCR reads. The repertoire holds 400,000 to 450,000 distinct CDR3 sequences, 15% seen once, with roughly 17% in the top ten. V lost 1 base to trimming and J lost 2 bases; unmatched junction nucleotides: 9. CDR3 length equals 17 residues. CDR1 LNHDA and CDR2 SQIVND come from the germline V gene (reference sequence). The data also belong to a second study, concerning T cells in Graves' hyperthyroidism and ophthalmopathy.

The source is a woman aged 25 to 45 with Graves disease. The chain uses TRBV19 and TRBJ2-7; TRBD2 agrees at 9 bases. This specimen consisted of peripheral blood mononuclear cells (PBMCs), obtained at new diagnosis, from a patient treated with antithyroid drugs. CDR3 loop: CASSIGGTSNLAYEQYF. CDR3 coding DNA: TGTGCCAGTAGTATAGGCGGGACTAGCAACTTGGCCTACGAGCAGTACTTC.